This T cell receptor (beta chain) was sequenced for a study of shared clonotypes between healthy human individuals (dated by TCRdb to the early 2020s). About the study as a whole: The cohort included a few men and a couple of women between 18 and 49 years of age. For each donor, CD4 naive and CD4 memory were each run on three plates, CD8 naive on two plates, and CD8 memory on one plate. Blood TCR repertoires of about five healthy adults were deeply sequenced to estimate repertoire size and the extent of clonotype sharing between individuals. To increase sequencing depth and limit assay-specific biases, different laboratories used diverse techniques to prepare libraries and sequence TCR repertoires. Between about 0.94 and 8.9 billion PBMCs per donor were obtained by leukapheresis.

V is shortened by 9 bases, J by 5 bases, and the region joining them spans 16 bases. Per the germline V gene, MNHNS is the CDR1 and SASEGT is the CDR2. Measured from the cysteine to the phenylalanine, the CDR3 is 13 residues long. The sequence is cut down to CDR3 DNA, 39 bases in frame from base 1. The donors were healthy, HIV-negative adults who had no recently reported acute infections or vaccinations. All donors were Caucasian adults living in Nashville, Tennessee, USA. CD4+ T cells were enriched by magnetic negative selection, after which naive cells were positively selected on CD45RA and the negative fraction was taken as the memory subset. Blood was collected by leukapheresis, and PBMCs were isolated by Ficoll-Histopaque density gradient centrifugation and then cryopreserved in liquid nitrogen vapor phase. Analytical flow cytometry was used to check the purity and quantity of each magnetically sorted T cell population. Genomic DNA was isolated from each sorted fraction and quantified by UV absorbance on a Nanodrop 2000c.

About this clone itself: Its recognized antigen is unknown. It has no much larger one-base neighbor in the sample; base qualities were not kept.

Using the deep immunoSEQ assay, TCR CDR3 regions were amplified from genomic DNA by multiplex PCR. Extracted genomic DNA from each cell subset was spread evenly across all wells of several immunoSEQ 96-well plates, with each plate serving as a replicate. For sorted subsets, each replicate PCR was loaded with 200 ng genomic DNA, equivalent to 25,000 to 35,000 T cell genomes. Purified libraries were quantified with a Qubit 3.0 fluorometer, sized on a Bioanalyzer 2100, and re-quantified with the KAPA Library Quantification kit. A separate single-read 150-cycle Illumina NextSeq 550 flow cell was used to sequence each immunoSEQ 96-well plate. In the authors' own workflow: Because the immunoSEQ output included only junctional sequences and no quality scores, the filtering could not be the same as the filtering used for full-length reads. Sequences were annotated with PyIR, a Python wrapper for IgBLAST v1.9, and V/J genes and CDR3 were assigned using IMGT germline references. Reads were removed for weak V/J assignments (E-value above 1e-6), missing CDR3, stop codons, out-of-frame junctions, or ambiguous translated residues. A V3J clonotype was defined by an identical inferred V gene, J gene, and CDR3 amino acid sequence. Percentage overlap between repertoires was computed as shared unique clonotypes divided by the size of the smaller repertoire. RTK rarefaction, the Chao1 estimator, and Recon v2.1 estimates of unobserved clonotypes were used to assess repertoire richness. Generation probabilities were computed with OLGA for all TCRbeta clonotypes obtained by the gDNA method from several donors. The source is immuneACCESS, and TCRdb retained only in-frame sequences with V and J called. Part of the clones is not carried over; for the studies checked, unresolved V genes explain less than half of this, and the remainder is unexplained. V, J and clone size are those of that table, while D and trimming were read from the DNA. The sample includes 2 million to 2.5 million clones, with about 90% observed a single time. 0.3% to 0.4% of the sample belongs to the ten largest clones.

What the authors observed across the whole study: Pairwise subsampling indicated that sequencing depth was expected to affect the degree of clonotype sharing among donors. When a handful of donors were compared, the shared fraction of clonotypes was around 5.1% for naive CD4, about 4% for naive CD8, 2% to 2.5% for memory CD4, and 0.35% to 0.4% for memory CD8. Because the study included only a small number of donors, the genetic and exposure-history diversity represented was limited. Sampling was restricted to blood, and TCR repertoires in tissue are likely to differ from TCR repertoires in blood. Clonotypes shared by all four sorted-subset donors showed higher generation probabilities than non-shared clonotypes. Estimated clonotype richness was generally larger for naive than for memory subsets. Rarefaction of sorted-subset datasets indicated incomplete sequencing despite the large sequencing depth.

The sample was naive CD4+ T cells from PBMCs. What this sample's cell subset or site label stands for: CD45RA+ positively selected. This receptor was obtained from a man between 18 and 35 years old in good health. Some clones in this sample may be carry-over from other donors' samples. Recombination linked TRBV6-1 to TRBJ1-1; a tentative D match to TRBD1 spans 6 bases. The DNA reads TGTGCCAGTCAACAGGGATTTGGTACTGAAGCTTTCTTT. Its protein is CASQQGFGTEAFF.